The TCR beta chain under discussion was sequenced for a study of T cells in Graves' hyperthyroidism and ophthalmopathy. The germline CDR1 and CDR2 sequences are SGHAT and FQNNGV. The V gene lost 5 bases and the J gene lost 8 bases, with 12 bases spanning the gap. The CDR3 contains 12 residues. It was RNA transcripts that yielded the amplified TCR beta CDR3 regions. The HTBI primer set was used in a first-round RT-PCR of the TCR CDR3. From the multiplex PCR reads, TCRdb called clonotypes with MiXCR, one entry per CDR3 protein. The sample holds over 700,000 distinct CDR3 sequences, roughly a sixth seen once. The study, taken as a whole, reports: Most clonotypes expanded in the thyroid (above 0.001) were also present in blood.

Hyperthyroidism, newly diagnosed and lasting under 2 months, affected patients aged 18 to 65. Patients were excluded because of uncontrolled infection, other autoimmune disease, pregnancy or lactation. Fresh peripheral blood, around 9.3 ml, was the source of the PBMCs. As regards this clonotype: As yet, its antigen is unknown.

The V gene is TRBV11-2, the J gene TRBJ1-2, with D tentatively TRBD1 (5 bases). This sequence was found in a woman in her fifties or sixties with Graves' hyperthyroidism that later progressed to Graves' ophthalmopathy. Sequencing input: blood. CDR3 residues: CASSPQAPGYTF. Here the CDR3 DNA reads TGTGCCAGCAGCCCACAGGCTCCGGGCTACACCTTC.